Included here is one T cell receptor (beta chain) sequence, with context. This entry comes from a study of blood T cell repertoires in COVID-19. Study at large: The cDNA or gDNA used as material had been derived from T cells, B-cell-depleted T cells, or PBMCs.

Followed longitudinally, the Seattle patients had been enrolled during active infection. Sequenced by immunoSEQ multiplex PCR; TCRdb stores in-frame clones only, minus some. The table records more than 200,000 clones, approximately 78% of them present only once. The germline V and J ends were trimmed by 1 base and 1 base, with 7 bases remaining between them. The CDR3 is made up of 14 amino acids. Germline CDR1 is KGHSH and CDR2 is LQKENI. The chain is built from TRBV18 and TRBJ1-1; D call uncertain. This TCR came from a woman aged 80 or older with COVID-19, enrolled during active disease. Sequencing used peripheral blood. The DNA for the CDR3 is TGTGCCAGCTCACCACTTCAGGCGAACACTGAAGCTTTCTTT. Encoded protein: CASSPLQANTEAFF.